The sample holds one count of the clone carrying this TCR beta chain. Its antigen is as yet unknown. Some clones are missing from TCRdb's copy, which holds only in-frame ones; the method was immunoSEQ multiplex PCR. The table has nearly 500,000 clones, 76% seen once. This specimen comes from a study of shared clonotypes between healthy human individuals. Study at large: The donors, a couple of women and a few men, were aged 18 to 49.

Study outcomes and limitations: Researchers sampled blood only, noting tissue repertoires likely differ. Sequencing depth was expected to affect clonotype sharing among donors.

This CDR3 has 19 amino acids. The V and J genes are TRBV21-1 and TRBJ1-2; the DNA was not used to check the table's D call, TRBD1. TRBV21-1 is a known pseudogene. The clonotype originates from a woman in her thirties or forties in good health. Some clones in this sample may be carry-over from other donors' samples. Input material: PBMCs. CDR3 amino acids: CASSEASRDRERPNYGYTF. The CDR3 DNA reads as TGTGCCAGCAGCGAAGCCAGCCGGGACAGGGAACGTCCTAACTATGGCTACACCTTC.